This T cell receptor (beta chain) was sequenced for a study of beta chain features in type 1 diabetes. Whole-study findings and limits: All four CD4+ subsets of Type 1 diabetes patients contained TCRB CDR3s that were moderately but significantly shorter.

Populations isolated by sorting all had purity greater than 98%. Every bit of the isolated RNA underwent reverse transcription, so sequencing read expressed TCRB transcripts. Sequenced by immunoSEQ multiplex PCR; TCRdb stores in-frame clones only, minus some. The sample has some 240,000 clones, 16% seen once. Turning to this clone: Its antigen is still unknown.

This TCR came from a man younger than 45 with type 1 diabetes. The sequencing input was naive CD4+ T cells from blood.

The CDR3 here is CASRGLAGAREQYF. As DNA, the CDR3 is TGTGCCAGCAGAGGGCTAGCGGGAGCTCGGGAGCAGTACTTC. The chain recombines TRBV2 with TRBJ2-7, with 10 bases matching TRBD2. This CDR3 has 14 amino acids. Germline assignment: CDR1 SNHLY and CDR2 FYNNEI. V was pared by 6 bases and J by 7 bases, with 9 bases of the junction left unmatched.